Listed here are 29 T cell receptor beta chains from one sample, sequenced in a study of long-term antiretroviral therapy in people with HIV. The assay, immunoSEQ v3.0, was run at survey level. The data were produced by immunoSEQ multiplex PCR, yet TCRdb's version contains in-frame clones alone and is incomplete. The sample carries approximately 21,000 clones, roughly 70% recorded once. Sequences were derived from unsorted PBMCs, sampled 0.5 years before starting antiretroviral therapy. The receptor set was obtained from a man aged 18 to 30 with HIV.

V and J are TRBV6-5 and TRBJ2-7, with 8 bases that match TRBD1. CDR3 length equals 13 residues. Germline values: CDR1 MNHEY, CDR2 SVGAGI. Trimming removed 2 bases from V and 6 bases from J; junction bases left unmatched: 3. CDR3 sequence: CASSYGTGSEQYF. CDR3 nucleotides: TGTGCCAGCAGTTACGGGACAGGTTCCGAGCAGTACTTC.

The rearrangement uses TRBV19 and TRBJ1-2; possible D gene TRBD1, 6 bases. Deletions cut 6 bases from V and 2 bases from J, with 28 bases between. The length of the CDR3 is 19 residues. Germline CDR1 is LNHDA and CDR2 is SQIVND (reference sequence). In DNA form, the CDR3 reads TGTGCCAGTAGACATATCGGTTTGTGGCAGGGGTTTTCCAACTATGGCTACACCTTC. Encoded protein: CASRHIGLWQGFSNYGYTF.

A few counts support this clone. This chain links TRBV27 with TRBJ1-2, with D perhaps TRBD1 (6 bases). Germline CDR1 and CDR2: MNHEY and SMNVEV (reference sequence). Trimming shortened V by 5 bases and J by 5 bases, and 18 bases separated the two germline ends. This CDR3 region has 15 residues. The CDR3 sequence: CASSPSGHSGYGYTF. The CDR3 nucleotides read TGTGCCAGCAGTCCCTCGGGACATTCAGGTTATGGCTACACCTTC.

In its sample, this clone was seen a few times. The gene calls are TRBV6-6 and TRBJ2-1; D tentatively fits TRBD1 or TRBD2 (6 bases each). The length of the CDR3 is 15 residues. Trimming took off 2 bases at V and 3 bases at J, with 11 bases between the two ends. Germline V gene lookup returns CDR1 MNHNY and CDR2 SVGAGI (reference sequence). The CDR3 nucleotides are TGTGCCAGCAGTTACGGGGGGCGGGACTACAATGAGCAGTTCTTC. Encoded protein: CASSYGGRDYNEQFF.

The chain is built from TRBV6-1 and TRBJ1-1; D remains unclear. Germline V gene data show CDR1 as MNHNS and CDR2 as SASEGT. The CDR3 extends over 15 amino acids. V was shortened by 2 bases and J by 1 base, with 11 bases between the two germline ends. Here the CDR3 DNA reads TGTGCCAGCAGTGAATTAGGGTCGGGGAACACTGAAGCTTTCTTT. Residues: CASSELGSGNTEAFF.

In this sample, this clone turned up once. The V call is TRBV2, the J call TRBJ2-1; 12 positions agree with TRBD2. Losses at the gene ends were 3 bases for V and 5 bases for J; bases not matched to a gene: 8. Germline assignment: CDR1 SNHLY and CDR2 FYNNEI. This CDR3 is 17 amino acids long. The CDR3 spells CASSDPGLAGRDNEQFF. CDR3 coding DNA: TGTGCCAGCAGTGACCCGGGACTAGCGGGTAGAGACAATGAGCAGTTCTTC. The variable domain in full, with the rest retrieved from reference TRBV2 and TRBJ2-1, is EPEVTQTPSHQVTQMGQEVILRCVPISNHLYFYWYRQILGQKVEFLVSFYNNEISEKSEIFDDQFSVERPDGSNFTLKIRSTKLEDSAMYFCASSDPGLAGRDNEQFFGPGTRLTVL.

This clone was detected only a few times. An end of the junction differs from the germline gene, which may be a read error. CDR3 DNA sequence: TGTGCTAGTGGCTTGGGACAGAATAATTCACCCCTCCACTTT. It yields the protein CASGLGQNNSPLHF. V is TRBV12-5 and J is TRBJ1-6, with 7 nucleotides matching TRBD1. Germline V lookup: CDR1 LGHNT, CDR2 FRNRAP. CDR3 length: 14 residues.

This clone was picked up one time. V is TRBV6-5 and J is TRBJ2-7, with D perhaps assigned TRBD1 or TRBD2 (5 bases each). CDR1 and CDR2 (germline): MNHEY, SVGAGI. This CDR3 contains 16 residues. V was clipped by 0 bases and J by 3 bases, with 15 bases between them. The CDR3, as DNA: TGTGCCAGCAGTTACTCAGATGGGGACCCCATCTACGAGCAGTACTTC. The encoded protein is CASSYSDGDPIYEQYF.

This sequence joins TRBV5-5 and TRBJ2-7; tentative D call: TRBD1 (6 bases). The V gene lost 5 bases and the J gene lost 0 bases, with 15 bases spanning the gap. CDR1 is SGHKS and CDR2 is YYEKEE in the germline V gene (reference sequence). The length of the CDR3 is 15 residues. DNA of the CDR3: TGTGCCAGCAGACTACAATGGACAGACTCCTACGAGCAGTACTTC. Protein sequence: CASRLQWTDSYEQYF.

The V and J genes are TRBV6-1 and TRBJ2-2; D is uncertain. This CDR3 spans 13 amino acids. Germline assignment: CDR1 MNHNS and CDR2 SASEGT. V was shortened by 4 bases and J by 5 bases, with 8 bases between the two germline ends. CDR3 sequence (DNA): TGTGCCAGCAGTGTAGGGCCGACCGGGGAGCTGTTTTTT. Amino acids: CASSVGPTGELFF.

This clone was recorded only once. This sequence joins TRBV4-1 and TRBJ2-7, with D perhaps TRBD1 or TRBD2 (5 bases each). V was shortened by 0 bases and J by 4 bases, with 10 bases between the two germline ends. This CDR3 is built from 14 residues. CDR1 and CDR2 (germline): MGHRA, YSYEKL. The CDR3 sequence: CASSQDRGRYEQYF. For the CDR3, the DNA is TGCGCCAGCAGCCAAGACCGGGGACGATACGAGCAGTACTTC.

The chain is built from TRBV5-6 and TRBJ2-7, with TRBD2 matching 8 bases. Unmatched junction bases numbered 3, after V lost 4 bases and J lost 0 bases. The CDR3 totals 14 residues. In germline, CDR1 is SGHDT, CDR2 YYEEEE. CDR3 loop: CASSLGGASYEQYF. The CDR3 DNA reads TGTGCCAGCAGCCTCGGGGGGGCCTCCTACGAGCAGTACTTC.

CDR3 loop: CATPQAANEQFF. DNA for the CDR3: TGTGCCACCCCCCAGGCGGCCAATGAGCAGTTCTTC. The chain employs TRBV2 and TRBJ2-1; D remains ambiguous. The CDR3 consists of 12 residues. Germline loops: CDR1 SNHLY, CDR2 FYNNEI. Trimming cost V 10 bases and J 6 bases, with 13 bases left between them.

The V call is TRBV27, the J call TRBJ1-2; possible D gene TRBD1, 5 bases. CDR3 length: 13 amino acids. Germline V lookup: CDR1 MNHEY, CDR2 SMNVEV (reference sequence). With 3 bases removed from V and 4 bases from J, the gap between germline ends came to 9 bases. The CDR3 DNA follows: TGTGCCAGCAGTTTGAGGGGAACCTATGGCTACACCTTC. Amino acid sequence: CASSLRGTYGYTF.

J is TRBJ1-5 and V is TRBV4-3, with 7 bases lining up with TRBD1. This CDR3 comprises 14 residues. The germline CDR1 and CDR2 sequences are LGHNA and YSLEER. Unmatched junction bases numbered 3, after V lost 0 bases and J lost 7 bases. The CDR3 bases are TGCGCCAGCAGCCAAGACCAGGGGGGCCAGCCCCAGCATTTT. Encoded protein: CASSQDQGGQPQHF.

This chain connects TRBV27 to TRBJ1-1; TRBD1 might be the D (5 bases). V was clipped by 5 bases and J by 7 bases, with 14 bases between them. The CDR3 sequence is 13 residues long. CDR1 MNHEY and CDR2 SMNVEV come from the germline V gene (reference sequence). The CDR3 DNA is TGTGCCAGCAGTGAGACAGAGCGGGATGAAGCTTTCTTT. It yields the protein CASSETERDEAFF.

The genes are TRBV7-2 and TRBJ1-1, with TRBD1 matching 7 bases. The V and J ends lost 4 bases and 11 bases, in that order; junction bases with no gene match: 7. The CDR3 sequence is 12 residues long. Germline V gene data show CDR1 as SGHTA and CDR2 as FQGNSA. CDR3 sequence (DNA): TGTGCCAGCAGCTCCAGACAGGGAGTTGCTTTCTTT. Its translation is CASSSRQGVAFF. The full variable domain, with the rest looked up from reference TRBV7-2 and TRBJ1-1, is GAGVSQSPSNKVTEKGKDVELRCDPISGHTALYWYRQSLGQGLEFLIYFQGNSAPDKSGLPSDRFSAERTGGSVSTLTIQRTQQEDSAVYLCASSSRQGVAFFGQGTRLTVV.

V is TRBV7-9 and J is TRBJ2-3; D is unresolved. With 5 bases removed from V and 6 bases from J, the gap between germline ends came to 15 bases. The germline V gene has CDR1 SEHNR and CDR2 FQNEAQ (reference sequence). This CDR3 comprises 14 residues. The DNA for the CDR3 is TGTGCCAGCAGCCCTGGCTGGGCCGCGGATACGCAGTATTTT. This translates into CASSPGWAADTQYF.

The rearrangement links TRBV29-1 to TRBJ2-3; D might be TRBD2 (7 bases). CDR3 length: 14 residues. V was cut by 0 bases and J by 5 bases, with 12 bases left in between. From germline, CDR1 is SQVTM and CDR2 ANQGSEA. The CDR3 sequence: CSVEEGGAGDTQYF. CDR3 sequence (DNA): TGCAGCGTTGAAGAGGGGGGGGCTGGAGATACGCAGTATTTT.

This chain joins TRBV27 and TRBJ1-1; TRBD1 aligns across 10 bases. Germline CDR1 MNHEY, CDR2 SMNVEV (reference sequence). V dropped 1 base and J dropped 3; count of bases not matched to a gene: 14. The CDR3 is 19 amino acids. The CDR3 DNA follows: TGTGCCAGCAGTTTATTCCGACAGGGGGCTCTCCCTGGGGACACTGAAGCTTTCTTT. Protein sequence: CASSLFRQGALPGDTEAFF.

V gene TRBV7-8 combines with J gene TRBJ2-1; 10 positions match TRBD1. Looked up from germline, CDR1 is SGHVS and CDR2 is FQNEAQ. V was clipped by 4 bases and J by 9 bases; unmatched bases: 9. This CDR3 is built from 15 residues. The chain's CDR3 is CASSSRPGQGFEQFF. CDR3 in DNA: TGTGCCAGCAGCTCCCGACCGGGACAGGGGTTTGAGCAGTTCTTC.

This clone showed up just a few times. The CDR3 DNA follows: TGTGCCAGCAGCTTCAGAGCGGGGGGGAACACCGGGGAGCTGTTTTTT. Translated, it gives CASSFRAGGNTGELFF. The chain combines TRBV11-2 with TRBJ2-2; TRBD2 agrees at 9 bases. The V segment lost 3 bases and the J segment 1 base; nucleotides outside the gene matches: 3. CDR1 SGHAT and CDR2 FQNNGV come from the germline V gene. The CDR3 extends over 16 amino acids. Drawing the rest from reference TRBV11-2 and TRBJ2-2, the complete variable domain is EAGVAQSPRYKIIEKRQSVAFWCNPISGHATLYWYQQILGQGPKLLIQFQNNGVVDDSQLPKDRFSAERLKGVDSTLKIQPAKLEDSAVYLCASSFRAGGNTGELFFGEGSRLTVL.

This clone came up once. This rearrangement joins TRBV9 to TRBJ1-4, with a tentative D call TRBD1 (5 bases). The V end lost 0 bases, the J end lost 7 bases, and 10 bases lay between the germline ends. CDR3 length equals 14 residues. Germline V lookup: CDR1 SGDLS, CDR2 YYNGEE. The DNA for the CDR3 is TGTGCCAGCAGCGTAGCCAGGGAAGGTGAAAAACTGTTTTTT. Translating gives CASSVAREGEKLFF.

The J gene is TRBJ2-7, the V gene TRBV19; D is uncertain. The ends were cut back, 5 bases at V and 1 base at J, with 9 bases in the middle. The germline V gene has CDR1 LNHDA and CDR2 SQIVND (reference sequence). The CDR3 extends over 13 amino acids. Here the CDR3 reads CASSPAGSYEQYF. The CDR3 DNA reads TGTGCCAGTAGTCCGGCAGGTTCCTACGAGCAGTACTTC.

This chain connects TRBV10-3 to TRBJ2-1, with 14 bases identical to TRBD2. With V trimmed by 3 bases and J by 7 bases, 8 bases remained unmatched. CDR3 length equals 17 residues. Germline V gene data show CDR1 as ENHRY and CDR2 as SYGVKD. CDR3 sequence reads: CAISDSKTSGGVNEQFF. The CDR3 bases are TGTGCCATCAGTGACTCGAAGACTAGCGGGGGGGTAAATGAGCAGTTCTTC.

The chain uses TRBV7-6 and TRBJ2-3, with 10 bases aligning to TRBD2. Trimming at V came to 5 bases and at J to 3 bases, leaving 5 bases not matched to a gene. The CDR3 runs 15 residues. Germline values: CDR1 SGHVS, CDR2 FNYEAQ. This CDR3 is CASSVSGGSTDTQYF. The CDR3, as DNA: TGTGCCAGCAGCGTTAGCGGGGGGAGTACAGATACGCAGTATTTT.

The chain is built from TRBV16 and TRBJ2-1; D gene uncertain. The CDR3 length is 11 residues. V lost 4 bases and J 6 bases, leaving 4 bases between the germline ends. Germline V gene lookup returns CDR1 KGHSY and CDR2 FQNENV. CDR3 protein: CASSPSNEQFF. The CDR3 DNA follows: TGTGCCAGCAGCCCGTCCAATGAGCAGTTCTTC.

CDR3 coding DNA: TGTGCCAGCAGTCACCGGGGTGCCTATGGCTACACCTTC. Residues: CASSHRGAYGYTF. The chain links TRBV6-5 to TRBJ1-2; D uncertain. CDR3 length: 13 residues. Trimming took off 5 bases at V and 4 bases at J, with 11 bases between the two ends. The germline CDR1 and CDR2 sequences are MNHEY and SVGAGI.

The chain has TRBV7-9 and TRBJ1-1; 7 nucleotides line up with TRBD1. The CDR3 loop spans 14 amino acids. V dropped 4 bases and J dropped 4; count of bases not matched to a gene: 6. CDR1 and CDR2 (germline): SEHNR, FQNEAQ (reference sequence). The CDR3, as DNA: TGTGCCAGCAGCTCCCAGCAGGGGGGCACTGAAGCTTTCTTT. Protein sequence: CASSSQQGGTEAFF.